This T cell receptor (beta chain) was identified in a study of cytomegalovirus exposure and HLA in healthy donors. Primers included in the PCR were 60 Vbeta and 13 Jbeta primers. Profiled with immunoSEQ multiplex PCR; TCRdb holds only in-frame clones, not every one. The data show 110,000 or so clones, 82% seen once. The CDR3 is 14 amino acids. With 1 base removed from V and 1 base from J, the gap between germline ends came to 8 bases. The germline V gene has CDR1 MGHDK and CDR2 SYGVNS. The origin of this receptor is a woman younger than 35 in good health and CMV-seronegative. The sequenced sample was PBMCs. This sequence joins TRBV25-1 and TRBJ2-7; D gene unclear. The CDR3: CASSESPVSYEQYF. CDR3 nucleotide sequence: TGTGCCAGCAGTGAATCCCCAGTTTCCTACGAGCAGTACTTC.